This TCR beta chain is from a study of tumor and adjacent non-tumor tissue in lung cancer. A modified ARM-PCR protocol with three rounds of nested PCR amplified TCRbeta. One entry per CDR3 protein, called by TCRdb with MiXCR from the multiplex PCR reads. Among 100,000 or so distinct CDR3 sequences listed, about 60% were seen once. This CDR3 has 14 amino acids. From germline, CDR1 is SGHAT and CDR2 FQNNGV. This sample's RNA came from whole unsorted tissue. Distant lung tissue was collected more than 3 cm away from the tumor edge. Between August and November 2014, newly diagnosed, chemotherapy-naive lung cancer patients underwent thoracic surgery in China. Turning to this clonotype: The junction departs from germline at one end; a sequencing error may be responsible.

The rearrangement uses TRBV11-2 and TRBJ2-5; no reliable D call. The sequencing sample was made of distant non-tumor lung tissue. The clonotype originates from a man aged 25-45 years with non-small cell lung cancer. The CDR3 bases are TGTGCCAGCAGCTTAGATACCCAGTTTGAGAGCCAGCACTTC. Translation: CASSLDTQFESQHF.